The 27 T cell receptor beta chains below come from one sample, sequenced in a study of cytomegalovirus exposure and HLA in healthy donors. The study ran its PCR with 60 Vbeta and 13 Jbeta primers. Here immunoSEQ multiplex PCR was the method, and the copy in TCRdb shows in-frame clones only, minus some. The table for this sample gives 150,000 or so clones. The material sequenced was PBMCs. These receptor sequences come from a woman between 50 and 59 years old in good health and CMV-seronegative.

In regard to this clone: Other DNA sequences in this specimen translate into the identical CDR3. The rearrangement links TRBV5-1 to TRBJ1-5; D remains ambiguous. Trimming took 4 bases from V and 4 from J, leaving 15 bases between them. Per germline, CDR1 SGHRS and CDR2 YFSETQ. The CDR3 runs 15 residues. This chain's CDR3 is CASSLLGGRNQPQHF. CDR3 in DNA: TGCGCCAGCAGCCTTCTCGGAGGAAGGAATCAGCCCCAGCATTTT.

This chain links TRBV14 with TRBJ2-3; perhaps TRBD2 as D (7 bases). The CDR3 loop spans 14 amino acids. Germline CDR1 SGHDN, CDR2 FVKESK. Trimming shortened V by 1 base and J by 7 bases, and 12 bases separated the two germline ends. The CDR3 DNA reads TGTGCCAGCAGCCAAGTAGGGGGGGCCTATACGCAGTATTTT. It encodes CASSQVGGAYTQYF.

This rearrangement joins TRBV7-2 to TRBJ2-2; 8 bases map to TRBD2. Per germline, CDR1 SGHTA and CDR2 FQGNSA. J lost 5 bases, V lost 1 base, and 3 bases had no gene match. There are 15 residues in the CDR3. CDR3 DNA: TGTGCCAGCAGCTTAGTGGGACTAGGGACCGGGGAGCTGTTTTTT. Encoded protein: CASSLVGLGTGELFF.

The genes are TRBV5-1 and TRBJ2-3, with a weak D call TRBD2 (6 bases). The CDR3 covers 14 residues. Germline CDR1 and CDR2: SGHRS and YFSETQ. V gave up 0 bases and J gave up 13 bases, with 18 bases separating them. The CDR3 bases are TGCGCCAGCAGCTTGGGGGATGGAGGGGCCTGGGAGTATTTT. The encoded protein is CASSLGDGGAWEYF.

This sequence joins TRBV6-1 and TRBJ2-7, with 9 bases matching TRBD2. The V gene's germline CDR1 is MNHNS and CDR2 SASEGT. The CDR3 contains 16 residues. V gave up 3 bases and J gave up 4 bases; unmatched junction bases: 10. The CDR3 spells CASSERAGGEGYEQYF. CDR3 nucleotides: TGTGCCAGCAGTGAGCGAGCGGGGGGAGAAGGGTACGAGCAGTACTTC.

The V call is TRBV18, the J call TRBJ1-2; 7 bases map to TRBD1. The V gene end was trimmed by 3 bases and the J gene end by 7 bases; junction bases not matched to a gene: 14. Looked up from germline, CDR1 is KGHSH and CDR2 is LQKENI. CDR3 length: 16 residues. DNA for the CDR3: TGTGCCAGCTCACCCCCTTCCCTAGGGGGCGCGGCTGGCTACACCTTC. As protein: CASSPPSLGGAAGYTF.

This sequence joins TRBV5-6 and TRBJ2-3; TRBD1 might be the D (6 bases). CDR1 and CDR2 from the germline V gene are SGHDT and YYEEEE. The germline V and J ends were trimmed by 3 bases and 0 bases, with 14 bases remaining between them. The CDR3 is 16 residues long. This chain's CDR3 is CASSWGTTVSTDTQYF. DNA of the CDR3: TGTGCCAGCAGCTGGGGGACAACGGTTAGCACAGATACGCAGTATTTT. The entire variable domain, with the rest obtained from reference TRBV5-6 and TRBJ2-3, is as follows: DAGVTQSPTHLIKTRGQQVTLRCSPKSGHDTVSWYQQALGQGPQFIFQYYEEEERQRGNFPDRFSGHQFPNYSSELNVNALLLGDSALYLCASSWGTTVSTDTQYFGPGTRLTVL.

The rearrangement joins TRBV19 to TRBJ2-7, with 9 bases identical to TRBD1. After removal of 5 bases from V and 4 bases from J, the junction contained 6 bases not matched to a gene. The CDR3 is 14 residues long. Germline lookup yields CDR1 LNHDA and CDR2 SQIVND (reference sequence). CDR3 coding DNA: TGTGCCAGTAGTCATCCGGGACAGGGATACGAGCAGTACTTC. This codes for CASSHPGQGYEQYF.

The chain is built from TRBV30 and TRBJ1-1; D may be TRBD1 (6 bases). V lost 3 bases and J 11 bases, leaving 13 bases between the germline ends. Germline CDR1 and CDR2: GTSNPN and SVGIG (reference sequence). The CDR3 contains 11 residues. The CDR3 loop reads CAWRPDSRAFF. CDR3 nucleotide sequence: TGTGCCTGGAGACCGGACAGTCGCGCTTTCTTT.

The chain combines TRBV5-1 with TRBJ1-1, with TRBD1 matching over 7 bases. The CDR3 contains 16 residues. The V gene end was trimmed by 5 bases and the J gene end by 0 bases; junction bases not matched to a gene: 10. From germline, CDR1 is SGHRS and CDR2 YFSETQ. CDR3 nucleotide sequence: TGCGCCAGCAGTTTCCGGGTAGGGACAGTGAACACTGAAGCTTTCTTT. Translated, it gives CASSFRVGTVNTEAFF.

The chain employs TRBV7-2 and TRBJ2-3; 8 nucleotides line up with TRBD2. Germline lookup yields CDR1 SGHTA and CDR2 FQGNSA. This CDR3 region has 15 residues. The junction had 6 bases not matched to a gene; V was cut back by 5 bases and J by 2 bases. CDR3 sequence: CASSTQRGSTDTQYF. The CDR3 coding sequence is TGTGCCAGCAGCACCCAGCGGGGGTCCACAGATACGCAGTATTTT. Full variable domain (missing parts from reference TRBV7-2 and TRBJ2-3): GAGVSQSPSNKVTEKGKDVELRCDPISGHTALYWYRQSLGQGLEFLIYFQGNSAPDKSGLPSDRFSAERTGGSVSTLTIQRTQQEDSAVYLCASSTQRGSTDTQYFGPGTRLTVL.

V gene TRBV5-1 combines with J gene TRBJ1-3; a possible D gene is TRBD1 (5 bases). V was shortened by 0 bases and J by 0 bases, with 10 bases between the two germline ends. The CDR3 totals 16 residues. CDR1 and CDR2 from the germline V gene are SGHRS and YFSETQ. Written as DNA, the CDR3 is TGCGCCAGCAGCTTGGTGGGGACTTACTCTGGAAACACCATATATTTT. It translates to CASSLVGTYSGNTIYF.

V and J are TRBV2 and TRBJ1-3, with a weak D call TRBD1 (5 bases). This CDR3 region has 15 residues. V shed 7 bases and J shed 2 bases, with 15 bases lying between them. CDR1 and CDR2 (germline): SNHLY, FYNNEI. In DNA, the CDR3 is TGTGCCAGCACCGCGGGGGTCTTGGCTGGAAACACCATATATTTT. Translation: CASTAGVLAGNTIYF.

This chain uses TRBV5-1 with TRBJ1-5; the D gene is possibly TRBD1 (5 bases). This CDR3 contains 15 residues. Germline V gene sequence: CDR1 SGHRS, CDR2 YFSETQ. V was cut by 0 bases and J by 0 bases, with 7 bases left in between. CDR3 bases: TGCGCCAGCAGCTTGGCGGGGGATAGCAATCAGCCCCAGCATTTT. This encodes CASSLAGDSNQPQHF.

The chain couples TRBV28 to TRBJ2-1; 14 bases map to TRBD2. The germline gives CDR1 MDHEN, CDR2 SYDVKM. V was clipped by 7 bases and J by 12 bases; unmatched bases: 8. The CDR3 sequence is 14 residues long. The CDR3 here is CASTLPGLAGVQFF. Here the CDR3 DNA reads TGTGCCAGCACACTCCCGGGACTAGCGGGAGTGCAGTTCTTC.

CDR3 DNA sequence: TGTGCCAGCAGGGCGAGGCGGGGGTCAGATACGCAGTATTTT. It encodes CASRARRGSDTQYF. The chain couples TRBV6-5 to TRBJ2-3; 7 bases are shared with TRBD2. The V segment lost 6 bases and the J segment 4 bases; nucleotides outside the gene matches: 7. The CDR3 is 14 residues long. Germline-derived CDR1 and CDR2 are MNHEY and SVGAGI.

The chain combines TRBV6-5 with TRBJ2-7, with a weak D call TRBD2 (6 bases). Trimming removed 2 bases from V and 0 bases from J, with 11 bases in between. Germline V gene sequence: CDR1 MNHEY, CDR2 SVGAGI. This CDR3 is built from 15 residues. Here the CDR3 reads CASSYERASSYEQYF. The CDR3 DNA sequence: TGTGCCAGCAGTTACGAGCGGGCAAGCTCCTACGAGCAGTACTTC.

As for this clone: Other DNA sequences in the same sample also yield this CDR3. This chain connects TRBV5-1 to TRBJ1-4, with D maybe TRBD1 (5 bases). From germline, CDR1 is SGHRS and CDR2 YFSETQ. Trimming removed 0 bases at V and 6 bases at J, with 9 bases between. This CDR3 region has 14 residues. The CDR3 DNA is TGCGCCAGCAGCTTGGCAGGAGGGGATGAAAAACTGTTTTTT. It codes for CASSLAGGDEKLFF.

The chain couples TRBV29-1 to TRBJ2-3; possible D gene TRBD2, 6 bases. Germline V gene data show CDR1 as SQVTM and CDR2 as ANQGSEA. V gave up 2 bases and J gave up 3 bases, with 15 bases separating them. This CDR3 is built from 15 residues. The CDR3 here is CSVELVQGGTDTQYF. The CDR3 DNA follows: TGCAGCGTTGAACTGGTCCAGGGAGGAACAGATACGCAGTATTTT.

The gene calls are TRBV5-1 and TRBJ2-5; a weak D match, TRBD2 (6 bases). Germline V gene lookup returns CDR1 SGHRS and CDR2 YFSETQ. V was pared by 4 bases and J by 1 base, with 11 bases between. The CDR3 spans 14 residues. CDR3 DNA: TGCGCCAGCAGCCCCTCCGGGAGCCAAGAGACCCAGTACTTC. Translated: CASSPSGSQETQYF.

V and J are TRBV15 and TRBJ2-1, with TRBD1 as a possible D gene (5 bases). The CDR3 contains 13 residues. Germline V lookup: CDR1 LNHNV, CDR2 YYDKDF (reference sequence). Trimming stripped 4 bases from V and 7 bases from J, with 11 bases between. In nucleotides, the CDR3 is TGTGCCACCAGCATGAATAAGGGGAATGAGCAGTTCTTC. Its protein product is CATSMNKGNEQFF.

This rearrangement joins TRBV4-3 to TRBJ2-7, with TRBD2 matching over 9 bases. Germline assignment: CDR1 LGHNA and CDR2 YSLEER. Unmatched junction bases numbered 4, after V lost 0 bases and J lost 4 bases. This CDR3 has 15 amino acids. Written as DNA, the CDR3 is TGCGCCAGCAGCCAAGAGGGTAGCGGGAGATACGAGCAGTACTTC. It codes for CASSQEGSGRYEQYF.

CDR3 sequence reads: CASLSGGPDTQYF. The CDR3 coding sequence is TGTGCCAGTCTGAGCGGGGGCCCAGATACGCAGTATTTT. V is TRBV28 and J is TRBJ2-3; TRBD2 agrees at 8 bases. Germline V gene sequence: CDR1 MDHEN, CDR2 SYDVKM. The CDR3 extends over 13 amino acids. The ends lost 9 bases at V and 4 bases at J; junction bases unmatched: 6.

The J gene is TRBJ2-5, the V gene TRBV7-8, with 10 nucleotides matching TRBD2. V lost 3 bases and J lost 5; bases outside the gene matches: 12. The CDR3 is made up of 17 amino acids. The germline CDR1 and CDR2 sequences are SGHVS and FQNEAQ. The CDR3 region is CASSFTSGTTYGETQYF. The DNA of the CDR3 is TGTGCCAGCAGCTTCACTAGCGGGACGACCTATGGGGAGACCCAGTACTTC.

This rearrangement joins TRBV9 to TRBJ2-3; the match to TRBD2 covers 8 bases. The CDR3 sequence is 13 residues long. From germline, CDR1 is SGDLS and CDR2 YYNGEE. J lost 11 bases, V lost 4 bases, and 9 bases had no gene match. CDR3 sequence: CASSSGGESGQYF. CDR3 DNA sequence: TGTGCCAGCAGCTCCGGGGGGGAATCGGGGCAGTATTTT.

V usage is TRBV7-2 and J usage is TRBJ2-3, with TRBD1 as a possible D gene (8 bases). CDR3 length: 15 residues. Between the trimmed V and J ends, which lost 6 bases and 1 base, there was a span of 14 bases. CDR1 SGHTA and CDR2 FQGNSA come from the germline V gene. CDR3 sequence: CASRPTGGGTDTQYF. The CDR3 nucleotides are TGTGCCAGCAGACCAACAGGGGGGGGCACAGATACGCAGTATTTT. Using reference TRBV7-2 and TRBJ2-3 for the parts outside the CDR3, the full variable domain is GAGVSQSPSNKVTEKGKDVELRCDPISGHTALYWYRQSLGQGLEFLIYFQGNSAPDKSGLPSDRFSAERTGGSVSTLTIQRTQQEDSAVYLCASRPTGGGTDTQYFGPGTRLTVL.

The chain joins TRBV5-1 to TRBJ2-1; TRBD1 matches at 11 bases. The trim removed 4 bases at V and 4 bases at J, leaving 4 bases unmatched. The CDR3 spans 15 residues. Germline V lookup: CDR1 SGHRS, CDR2 YFSETQ. Here the CDR3 reads CASSKGQGGYNEQFF. The CDR3 DNA is TGCGCCAGCAGCAAGGGACAGGGGGGGTACAATGAGCAGTTCTTC.